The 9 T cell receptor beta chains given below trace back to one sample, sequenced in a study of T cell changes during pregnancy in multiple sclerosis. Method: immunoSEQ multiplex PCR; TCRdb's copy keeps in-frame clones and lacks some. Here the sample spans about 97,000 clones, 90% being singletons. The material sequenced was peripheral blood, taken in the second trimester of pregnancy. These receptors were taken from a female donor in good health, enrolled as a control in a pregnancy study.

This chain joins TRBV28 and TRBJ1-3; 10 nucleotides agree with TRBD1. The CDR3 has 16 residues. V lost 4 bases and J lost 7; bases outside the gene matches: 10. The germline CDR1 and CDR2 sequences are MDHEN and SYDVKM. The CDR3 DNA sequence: TGTGCCAGCAGTTCGCCGGGACAGGGGATCGGGAACACCATATATTTT. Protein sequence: CASSSPGQGIGNTIYF.

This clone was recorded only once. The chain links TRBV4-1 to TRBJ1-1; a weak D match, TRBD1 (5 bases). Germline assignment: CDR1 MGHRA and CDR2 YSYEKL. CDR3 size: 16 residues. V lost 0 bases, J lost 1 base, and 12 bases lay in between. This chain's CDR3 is CASSQERIRGNTEAFF. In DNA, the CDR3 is TGCGCCAGCAGCCAAGAACGGATAAGGGGGAACACTGAAGCTTTCTTT.

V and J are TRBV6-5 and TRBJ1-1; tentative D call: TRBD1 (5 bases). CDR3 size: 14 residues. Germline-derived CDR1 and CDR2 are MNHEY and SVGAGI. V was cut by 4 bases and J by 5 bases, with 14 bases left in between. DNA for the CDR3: TGTGCCAGCAGTTGGGCGGGGACTGGGACTGAAGCTTTCTTT. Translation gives CASSWAGTGTEAFF.

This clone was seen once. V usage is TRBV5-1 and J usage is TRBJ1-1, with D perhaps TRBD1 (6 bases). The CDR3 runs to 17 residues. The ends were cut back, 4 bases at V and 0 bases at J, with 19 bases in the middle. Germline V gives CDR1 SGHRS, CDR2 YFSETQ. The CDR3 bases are TGCGCCAGCAGCCCCCAACGCACGGGGGGGCTGAACACTGAAGCTTTCTTT. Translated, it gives CASSPQRTGGLNTEAFF.

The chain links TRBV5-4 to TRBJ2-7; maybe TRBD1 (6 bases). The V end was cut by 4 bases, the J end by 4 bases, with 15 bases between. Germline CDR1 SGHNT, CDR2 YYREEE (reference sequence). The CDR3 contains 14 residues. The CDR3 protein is CASSPRTAPYEQYF. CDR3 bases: TGTGCCAGCAGCCCGAGGACAGCCCCTTACGAGCAGTACTTC.

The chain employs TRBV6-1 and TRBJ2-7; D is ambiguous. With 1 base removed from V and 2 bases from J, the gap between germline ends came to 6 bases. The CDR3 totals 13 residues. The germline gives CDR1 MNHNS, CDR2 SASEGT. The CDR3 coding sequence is TGTGCCAGCAGTGAAGACAGAACCTACGAGCAGTACTTC. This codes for CASSEDRTYEQYF.

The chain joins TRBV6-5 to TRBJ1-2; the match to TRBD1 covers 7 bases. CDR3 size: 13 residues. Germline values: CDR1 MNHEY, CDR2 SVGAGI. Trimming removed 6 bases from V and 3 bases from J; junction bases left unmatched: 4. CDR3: CASSLTGDYGYTF. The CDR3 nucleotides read TGTGCCAGCAGCCTAACAGGGGACTATGGCTACACCTTC.

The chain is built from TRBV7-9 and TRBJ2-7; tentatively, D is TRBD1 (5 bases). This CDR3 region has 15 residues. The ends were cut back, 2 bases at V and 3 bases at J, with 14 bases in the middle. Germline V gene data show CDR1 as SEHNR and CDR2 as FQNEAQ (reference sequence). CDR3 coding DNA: TGTGCCAGCAGCTTACCAACTACAGGTAACTACGAGCAGTACTTC. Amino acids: CASSLPTTGNYEQYF.

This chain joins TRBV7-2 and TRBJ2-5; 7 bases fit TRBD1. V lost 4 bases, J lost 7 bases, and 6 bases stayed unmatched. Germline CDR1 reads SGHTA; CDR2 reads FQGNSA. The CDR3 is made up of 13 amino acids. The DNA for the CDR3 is TGTGCCAGCAGCTCGACAGGGATGGCGACCCAGTACTTC. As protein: CASSSTGMATQYF. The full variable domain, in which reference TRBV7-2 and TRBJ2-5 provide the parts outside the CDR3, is GAGVSQSPSNKVTEKGKDVELRCDPISGHTALYWYRQSLGQGLEFLIYFQGNSAPDKSGLPSDRFSAERTGGSVSTLTIQRTQQEDSAVYLCASSSTGMATQYFGPGTRLLVL.